This TCR beta chain is drawn from a study of T cell repertoires in cytomegalovirus infection. Turning to the study itself: Public TCR beta signatures were indicative of both CMV infection and a matching HLA type. Study observations and caveats: Ex vivo responses were dominated by HLA-C-restricted CMV-specific TCR beta clonotypes. People with CMV and the relevant HLA were identified by cumulative public TCR beta family frequency.

This clonotype was seen just once. Its target is not known. In TCRdb, the reads were re-called with MiXCR into one record per CDR3 protein. Seen here are around 770,000 distinct CDR3 sequences, 25% to 30% observed once, and the top ten hold over 10%. The CDR3 sequence is 15 residues long. Germline CDR1 and CDR2: SGDLS and YYNGEE. Deletions cut 0 bases from V and 4 bases from J, with 13 bases between. The material sequenced was cultured CD8+ T cells from PBMCs, taken from culture after CMV antigen stimulation. This chain connects TRBV9 to TRBJ1-1; tentatively, D is TRBD1 (6 bases). The clonotype comes from a human donor in good health (CMV status not recorded). Some clones in this sample may be carry-over from other donors' samples. CDR3 amino acids: CASSVVRGRSTEAFF. The CDR3 DNA reads TGTGCCAGCAGCGTAGTTCGGGGGCGGAGCACTGAAGCTTTCTTT.